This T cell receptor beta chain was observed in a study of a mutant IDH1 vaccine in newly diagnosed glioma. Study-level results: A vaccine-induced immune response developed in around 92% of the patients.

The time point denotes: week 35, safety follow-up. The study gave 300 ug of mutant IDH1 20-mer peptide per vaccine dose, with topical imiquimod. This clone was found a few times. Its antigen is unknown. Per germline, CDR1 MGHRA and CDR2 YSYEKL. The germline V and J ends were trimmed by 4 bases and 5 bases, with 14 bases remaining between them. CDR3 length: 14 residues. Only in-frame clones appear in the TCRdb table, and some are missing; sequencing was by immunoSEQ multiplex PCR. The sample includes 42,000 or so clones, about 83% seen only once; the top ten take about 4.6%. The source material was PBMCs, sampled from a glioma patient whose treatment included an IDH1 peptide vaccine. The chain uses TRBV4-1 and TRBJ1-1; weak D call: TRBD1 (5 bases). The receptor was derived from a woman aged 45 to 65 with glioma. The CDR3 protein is CASSPRVGGTEAFF. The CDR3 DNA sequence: TGCGCCAGCAGCCCCAGGGTGGGGGGAACTGAAGCTTTCTTT.